Sequencing of this T cell receptor (beta chain) was carried out in a study of HIV-infected children after antiretroviral therapy interruption. Across the study: Recorded EBV and CMV exposure existed for most children. Weeks 0, 12, interruption end (24 or 48), and about 3 years post-study gave interruption-arm samples.

This clonotype was found many times. What it binds is unknown. The length of the CDR3 is 15 residues. Trimming removed 5 bases from V and 1 base from J, with 9 bases in between. The germline V gene has CDR1 LNHDA and CDR2 SQIVND (reference sequence). A 3' RACE protocol on RNA, with unique molecular identifiers, produced the TCR library. TCRdb analysed the 3' RACE reads with MiXCR anew, one entry per CDR3 protein. Of approximately 95,000 distinct CDR3 sequences in the sample, around 6.9% are singletons; the top ten hold approximately 1.2%. As to treatment: PENTA 11 planned treatment interruption arm or continuous ART arm. Study-wide points: By the end of treatment interruption, naive CD4+ clonality (Gini) increased.

The sequence was obtained from a pool of human donors with HIV. The source material was CD45RA+ CD4+ T cells from PBMCs, pooled from several time points, sampled from a donor given antiretroviral therapy, either interrupted or continuous. Subset defined: naive CD4+ CD45RA+ CD45RO- T cells. This chain links TRBV19 with TRBJ2-6, with D uncertain. DNA for the CDR3: TGTGCCAGTAGTCCCCAGGAGTCTGGGGCCAACGTCCTGACTTTC. Translation gives CASSPQESGANVLTF.